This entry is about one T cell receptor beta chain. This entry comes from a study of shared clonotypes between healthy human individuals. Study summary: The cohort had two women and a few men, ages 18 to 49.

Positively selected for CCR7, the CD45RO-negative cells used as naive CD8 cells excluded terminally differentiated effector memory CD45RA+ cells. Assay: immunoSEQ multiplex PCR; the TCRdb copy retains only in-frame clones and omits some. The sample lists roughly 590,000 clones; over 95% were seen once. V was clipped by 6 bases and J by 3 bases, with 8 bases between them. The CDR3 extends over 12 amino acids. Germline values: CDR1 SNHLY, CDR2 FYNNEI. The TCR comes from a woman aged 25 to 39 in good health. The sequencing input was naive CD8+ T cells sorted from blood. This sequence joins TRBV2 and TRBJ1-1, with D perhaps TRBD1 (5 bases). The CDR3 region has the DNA TGTGCCAGCAGACAGGTGTACACTGAAGCTTTCTTT. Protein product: CASRQVYTEAFF.